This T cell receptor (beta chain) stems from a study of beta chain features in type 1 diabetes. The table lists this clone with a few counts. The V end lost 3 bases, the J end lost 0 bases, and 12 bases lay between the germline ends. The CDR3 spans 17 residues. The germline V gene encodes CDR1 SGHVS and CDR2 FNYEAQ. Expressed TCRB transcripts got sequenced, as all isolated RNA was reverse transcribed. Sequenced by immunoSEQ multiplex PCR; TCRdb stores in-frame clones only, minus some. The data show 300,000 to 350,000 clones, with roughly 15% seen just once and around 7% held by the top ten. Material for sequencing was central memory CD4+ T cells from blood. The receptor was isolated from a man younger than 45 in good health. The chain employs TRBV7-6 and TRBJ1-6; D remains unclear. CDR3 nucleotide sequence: TGTGCCAGCAGCTTCGGACGGACGGGCTCCTATAATTCACCCCTCCACTTT. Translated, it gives CASSFGRTGSYNSPLHF.